One and the same sample provided the 28 T cell receptor beta chains below, sequenced in a study of T cell repertoires in cytomegalovirus infection. TCRdb analysed the reads with MiXCR anew, one entry per CDR3 protein. The profile shows around 180,000 distinct CDR3 sequences, 28% of them singletons. Sequenced material: PBMCs. The receptors were gathered from a human donor in good health (CMV status not recorded). Some clones in this sample may be carry-over from other donors' samples.

The chain couples TRBV12-3 or TRBV12-4 to TRBJ1-5, with D perhaps matching TRBD1 (6 bases). The V gene lost 1 base and the J gene lost 5 bases, with 18 bases spanning the gap. This CDR3 is 17 amino acids long. In nucleotides, the CDR3 is TGTGCCAGCAGTTTAGAGGACAGACGAAAAGGGCATCAGCCCCAGCATTTT. This codes for CASSLEDRRKGHQPQHF.

This clonotype was detected only a few times. The rearrangement joins TRBV7-9 to TRBJ1-6, with 8 nucleotides matching TRBD1. This CDR3 contains 15 residues. The V segment lost 7 bases and the J segment 7 bases; nucleotides outside the gene matches: 9. Germline V gene sequence: CDR1 SEHNR, CDR2 FQNEAQ (reference sequence). CDR3 sequence reads: CASNTGGTGNSPLHF. The CDR3 DNA sequence: TGTGCCAGCAATACCGGCGGGACAGGAAATTCACCCCTCCACTTT.

This clonotype was seen only a few times. The J gene is TRBJ1-2, the V gene TRBV4-1; D gene uncertain. Germline CDR1 reads MGHRA; CDR2 reads YSYEKL. V lost 7 bases, J lost 8 bases, and 14 bases lay in between. This CDR3 contains 12 residues. The DNA for the CDR3 is TGCGCCAGCACCAACCCAAGCGGAGGCTACACCTTC. It yields the protein CASTNPSGGYTF.

The genes are TRBV4-2 and TRBJ2-3; 11 bases match TRBD2. The germline V gene encodes CDR1 LGHNA and CDR2 YNFKEQ. The length of the CDR3 is 16 residues. V was pared by 1 base and J by 6 bases, with 6 bases of the junction left unmatched. The CDR3 nucleotides are TGTGCCAGCAGCCAAGTTACTAGCGGGGGCCACGATACGCAGTATTTT. Protein sequence: CASSQVTSGGHDTQYF.

This clonotype was detected a few times. The genes are TRBV7-6 and TRBJ2-7, with D perhaps assigned TRBD1 or TRBD2 (6 bases each). The CDR3 extends over 13 amino acids. V gave up 4 bases and J gave up 2 bases, with 9 bases separating them. Germline V CDR1 and CDR2: SGHVS, FNYEAQ. The CDR3 sequence: CASSSGAPYEQYF. In nucleotides, the CDR3 is TGTGCCAGCAGCTCGGGGGCCCCCTACGAGCAGTACTTC.

The V and J genes are TRBV7-2 and TRBJ2-3; 8 positions match TRBD2. Looked up from germline, CDR1 is SGHTA and CDR2 is FQGNSA. This CDR3 contains 16 residues. The V segment lost 4 bases and the J segment 2 bases; nucleotides outside the gene matches: 8. CDR3 protein: CASSSPGGGFTDTQYF. DNA for the CDR3: TGTGCCAGCAGCTCCCCGGGGGGGGGCTTCACAGATACGCAGTATTTT.

The chain links TRBV7-6 to TRBJ2-3; 7 bases line up with TRBD2. Trimming at V came to 5 bases and at J to 2 bases, leaving 7 bases not matched to a gene. The CDR3 loop spans 15 amino acids. Germline V lookup: CDR1 SGHVS, CDR2 FNYEAQ. The CDR3 loop is CASSPGTTFTDTQYF. The CDR3 DNA follows: TGTGCCAGCAGCCCCGGGACTACTTTCACAGATACGCAGTATTTT.

This clonotype occurred many times. J is TRBJ2-1 and V is TRBV7-3; 13 bases are a match to TRBD2. V was clipped by 6 bases and J by 1 base; unmatched bases: 9. CDR1 SGHTA and CDR2 FQGTGA come from the germline V gene. The CDR3 sequence is 18 residues long. CDR3 loop: CASRSGLAGPKSYNEQFF. CDR3 bases: TGTGCCAGCAGGTCGGGACTAGCGGGGCCAAAGTCCTACAATGAGCAGTTCTTC. Using reference TRBV7-3 and TRBJ2-1 for the parts outside the CDR3, the full variable domain is GAGVSQTPSNKVTEKGKYVELRCDPISGHTALYWYRQSLGQGPEFLIYFQGTGAADDSGLPNDRFFAVRPEGSVSTLKIQRTERGDSAVYLCASRSGLAGPKSYNEQFFGPGTRLTVL.

This clonotype was seen more than once but under ten times. This sequence joins TRBV25-1 and TRBJ2-1, with 10 nucleotides matching TRBD2. The CDR3 loop spans 17 amino acids. The germline CDR1 and CDR2 sequences are MGHDK and SYGVNS. V lost 4 bases to trimming and J lost 6 bases; unmatched junction nucleotides: 12. DNA of the CDR3: TGTGCCAGCAGTGGGACGCCTAAGCGGGGGGGGCGCAATGAGCAGTTCTTC. This codes for CASSGTPKRGGRNEQFF.

This clonotype was seen at least ten times. This chain uses TRBV7-3 with TRBJ2-2, with D uncertain. The CDR3 runs to 12 residues. V lost 3 bases to trimming and J lost 6 bases, with 5 bases between them. CDR1 is SGHTA, CDR2 FQGTGA, per germline. The CDR3 nucleotides read TGTGCCAGCAGCTTTGTGGCCGGGGAGCTGTTTTTT. It translates to CASSFVAGELFF.

The V and J genes are TRBV20-1 and TRBJ1-6; weak D call: TRBD1 (5 bases). V was shortened by 6 bases and J by 1 base, with 10 bases between the two germline ends. This CDR3 contains 14 residues. CDR1 is DFQATT, CDR2 SNEGSKA, per germline (reference sequence). CDR3 amino acids: CSAGERSYNSPLHF. Written as DNA, the CDR3 is TGCAGTGCGGGGGAGAGGTCCTATAATTCACCCCTCCACTTT.

Turning to this clonotype: With a much larger clone just one base away, this may be a read error. This chain joins TRBV11-1 and TRBJ2-2; D is unresolved. The CDR3 has 17 amino acids. The V gene lost 4 bases and the J gene lost 2 bases, with 17 bases spanning the gap. Germline V CDR1 and CDR2: SGHAT, FQDESV (reference sequence). This CDR3 reads CASSSPPGKRNTGELFF. The CDR3 DNA reads TGTGCCAGCAGCTCCCCCCCCGGAAAGCGAAACACCGGGGAGCTGTTTTTT.

CDR3 nucleotides: TGTGCCAGAAGGATAGACTGGAGCTCCTACAATGAGCAGTTCTTC. This gives the protein CARRIDWSSYNEQFF. The V gene is TRBV6-1, the J gene TRBJ2-1; the D is unclear. V lost 9 bases to trimming and J lost 0 bases, with 15 bases between them. The V gene's germline CDR1 is MNHNS and CDR2 SASEGT. The CDR3 loop spans 15 amino acids.

This clonotype showed up many times. J is TRBJ1-1 and V is TRBV7-2; no definite D call. Trimming pared 4 bases from V and 6 bases from J, leaving 9 bases between. CDR3 length: 12 amino acids. CDR1 is SGHTA, CDR2 FQGNSA, per germline. The CDR3, as DNA: TGTGCCAGCAGCTCTGGTACGCCTGAAGCTTTCTTT. Its protein product is CASSSGTPEAFF.

The chain couples TRBV6-4 to TRBJ2-7; D unclear. V was clipped by 9 bases and J by 2 bases, with 11 bases between them. The CDR3 consists of 12 residues. The germline CDR1 and CDR2 sequences are MRHNA and SNTAGT. The CDR3, as DNA: TGTGCCAGGACTTGTCGACCCTACGAGCAGTACTTC. It encodes CARTCRPYEQYF.

Here the CDR3 DNA reads TGTGCCAGCAACCCGACGGGTCCCAACGGCTACACCTTC. This sequence encodes CASNPTGPNGYTF. V is TRBV6-1 and J is TRBJ1-2, with D uncertain. V was pared by 7 bases and J by 8 bases, with 17 bases between. CDR1 is MNHNS and CDR2 is SASEGT in the germline V gene. This CDR3 comprises 13 residues.

This clonotype was detected only a few times. The chain recombines TRBV10-3 with TRBJ1-4; 9 nucleotides match TRBD1. Germline trimming cut 3 bases from V and 8 bases from J; bases unmatched to any gene: 7. Looked up from germline, CDR1 is ENHRY and CDR2 is SYGVKD. The CDR3 covers 15 residues. The CDR3 region has the DNA TGTGCCATCAGTGACGAGGACAGGGGAGGAGAAAAACTGTTTTTT. Its protein is CAISDEDRGGEKLFF.

For the CDR3, the DNA is TGCGCCAGCAGCCAAGATCGGGGTGGGAGTCAGCCCCAGCATTTT. Encoded protein: CASSQDRGGSQPQHF. The V call is TRBV4-1, the J call TRBJ1-5; no clear D. CDR1 is MGHRA and CDR2 is YSYEKL in the germline V gene. The CDR3 has 15 amino acids. The V gene lost 0 bases and the J gene lost 6 bases, with 12 bases spanning the gap.

This chain links TRBV20-1 with TRBJ1-4; no clear D. The CDR3 has 13 amino acids. Germline loops: CDR1 DFQATT, CDR2 SNEGSKA (reference sequence). Trimming removed 6 bases at V and 8 bases at J, with 16 bases between. The CDR3 region is CSAGEGRREKLFF. CDR3 coding DNA: TGCAGTGCGGGAGAGGGTAGAAGGGAAAAACTGTTTTTT.

The chain joins TRBV20-1 to TRBJ2-5; 9 nucleotides align to TRBD1. The ends lost 1 base at V and 5 bases at J; junction bases unmatched: 17. The CDR3 length is 18 residues. Germline lookup yields CDR1 DFQATT and CDR2 SNEGSKA (reference sequence). DNA of the CDR3: TGCAGTGCTAGAGCCCGAGGCCCGGGACAGGGCCTCCGCGAGACCCAGTACTTC. It codes for CSARARGPGQGLRETQYF.

In its sample, this clonotype was seen many times. The chain couples TRBV12-3 or TRBV12-4 to TRBJ1-5, with D possibly TRBD1 on 6 matching bases. The CDR3 runs 15 residues. Trimming took 5 bases from V and 2 from J, leaving 13 bases between them. CDR3 sequence (DNA): TGTGCCAGCAGTAGGGGGGGCTTTGGCAATCAGCCCCAGCATTTT. Translated: CASSRGGFGNQPQHF.

At least ten counts were recorded for this clonotype. The rearrangement links TRBV7-8 to TRBJ1-4; 9 positions match TRBD1. There are 15 residues in the CDR3. Germline loops: CDR1 SGHVS, CDR2 FQNEAQ. Trimming cost V 5 bases and J 6 bases; bases outside gene matches: 7. The CDR3 protein is CASSPYRGQDEKLFF. CDR3 nucleotides: TGTGCCAGCAGCCCATACAGGGGGCAGGATGAAAAACTGTTTTTT.

DNA for the CDR3: TGTGCCAGCAGTCTTACCTTTGGACCGGAGGCGACCCAGTACTTC. It translates to CASSLTFGPEATQYF. J is TRBJ2-5 and V is TRBV6-6; TRBD2 is a possible D gene (5 bases). The V end was cut by 5 bases, the J end by 7 bases, with 20 bases between. Germline lookup yields CDR1 MNHNY and CDR2 SVGAGI (reference sequence). The CDR3 has 15 amino acids.

The gene calls are TRBV10-3 and TRBJ1-1; D gene ambiguous. Trimming shortened V by 5 bases and J by 1 base, and 8 bases separated the two germline ends. The CDR3 has 13 amino acids. Germline CDR1 and CDR2: ENHRY and SYGVKD. DNA of the CDR3: TGTGCCATCAGTCCGAAAGCGAACACTGAAGCTTTCTTT. Protein: CAISPKANTEAFF.

This clonotype came up many times. The chain couples TRBV7-2 to TRBJ2-3, with TRBD2 as a possible D gene (6 bases). V dropped 2 bases and J dropped 4 bases, with 13 bases sitting between them. The CDR3 spans 15 residues. From germline, CDR1 is SGHTA and CDR2 FQGNSA. The chain's CDR3 is CASSLNLRGADTQYF. The DNA of the CDR3 is TGTGCCAGCAGCTTAAATTTGCGGGGTGCAGATACGCAGTATTTT. Full variable domain (missing parts from reference TRBV7-2 and TRBJ2-3): GAGVSQSPSNKVTEKGKDVELRCDPISGHTALYWYRQSLGQGLEFLIYFQGNSAPDKSGLPSDRFSAERTGGSVSTLTIQRTQQEDSAVYLCASSLNLRGADTQYFGPGTRLTVL.

CDR3 loop: CASSQEGGLSYEQYF. CDR3 bases: TGTGCCAGCAGCCAAGAGGGAGGCCTGTCCTACGAGCAGTACTTC. The chain employs TRBV3-1 and TRBJ2-7; tentatively, D is TRBD2 (6 bases). The germline gives CDR1 LGHDT, CDR2 YNNKEL (reference sequence). There are 15 residues in the CDR3. V was trimmed by 0 bases and J by 1 base, leaving 10 bases between them.

The CDR3 sequence is CASSLERSNYGYTF. The CDR3, as DNA: TGTGCCAGCAGCTTAGAGAGGTCCAACTATGGCTACACCTTC. The chain has TRBV7-6 and TRBJ1-2; D is unresolved. The V end lost 1 base, the J end lost 2 bases, and 8 bases lay between the germline ends. Germline V gene sequence: CDR1 SGHVS, CDR2 FNYEAQ. CDR3 length equals 14 residues. Using reference TRBV7-6 and TRBJ1-2 for the parts outside the CDR3, the full variable domain is GAGVSQSPRYKVTKRGQDVALRCDPISGHVSLYWYRQALGQGPEFLTYFNYEAQQDKSGLPNDRFSAERPEGSISTLTIQRTEQRDSAMYRCASSLERSNYGYTFGSGTRLTVV.

A few counts support this clonotype. The CDR3 DNA reads TGTGCCAGCAGTCCCACCTTATTCAAGAGCGCGGGGTACGAGCAGTACTTC. It translates to CASSPTLFKSAGYEQYF. The chain joins TRBV11-2 to TRBJ2-7, with D perhaps TRBD2 (6 bases). The CDR3 runs 17 residues. The V gene's germline CDR1 is SGHAT and CDR2 FQNNGV. Trimming took 6 bases from V and 4 from J, leaving 25 bases between them.